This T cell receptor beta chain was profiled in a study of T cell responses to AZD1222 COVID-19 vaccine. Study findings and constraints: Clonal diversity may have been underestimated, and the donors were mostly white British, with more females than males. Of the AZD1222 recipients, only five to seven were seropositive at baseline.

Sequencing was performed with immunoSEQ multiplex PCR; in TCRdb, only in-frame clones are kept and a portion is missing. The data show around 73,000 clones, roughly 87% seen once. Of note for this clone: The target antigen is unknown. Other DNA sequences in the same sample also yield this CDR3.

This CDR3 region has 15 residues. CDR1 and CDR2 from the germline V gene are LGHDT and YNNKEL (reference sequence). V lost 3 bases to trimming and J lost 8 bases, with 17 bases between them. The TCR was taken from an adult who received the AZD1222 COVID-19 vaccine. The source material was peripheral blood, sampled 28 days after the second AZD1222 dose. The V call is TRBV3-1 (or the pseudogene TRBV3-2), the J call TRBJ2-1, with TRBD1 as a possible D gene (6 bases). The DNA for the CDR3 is TGTGCCAGCAGCCAGGGGGCTCCAGGAGTTTATGAGCAGTTCTTC. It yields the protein CASSQGAPGVYEQFF.